Shown below are 14 T cell receptor beta chains from a single sample sequenced in a study of radiotherapy plus CTLA-4 blockade in lung cancer. Profiled with immunoSEQ multiplex PCR; TCRdb holds only in-frame clones, not every one. Of approximately 40,000 clones listed, approximately 86% are singletons. Specimen: peripheral blood, collected from a patient treated with radiotherapy plus ipilimumab. Receptor source: a human donor with non-small cell lung cancer whose response to radiotherapy plus ipilimumab could not be evaluated.

The V and J genes are TRBV5-4 and TRBJ2-3; maybe TRBD1 (5 bases). The V end was cut by 4 bases, the J end by 5 bases, with 17 bases between. Germline assignment: CDR1 SGHNT and CDR2 YYREEE (reference sequence). The CDR3 has 15 residues. As DNA, the CDR3 is TGTGCCAGCAGCGGGGCCGTGGTAGCAGGAGATACGCAGTATTTT. Its translation is CASSGAVVAGDTQYF.

By share, this clone ranks as hyperexpanded. The chain couples TRBV5-4 to TRBJ2-3; 9 bases agree with TRBD1. J was trimmed by 2 bases and V by 4 bases; bases with no gene match: 5. The CDR3 is 15 residues long. CDR1 SGHNT and CDR2 YYREEE come from the germline V gene (reference sequence). CDR3 in DNA: TGTGCCAGCAGCCGGACAGGGGTTGTCACAGATACGCAGTATTTT. Translating it yields CASSRTGVVTDTQYF. The variable domain in full, completed from reference TRBV5-4 and TRBJ2-3, reads ETGVTQSPTHLIKTRGQQVTLRCSSQSGHNTVSWYQQALGQGPQFIFQYYREEENGRGNFPPRFSGLQFPNYSSELNVNALELDDSALYLCASSRTGVVTDTQYFGPGTRLTVL.

J is TRBJ2-6 and V is TRBV4-1; D may be TRBD1 (6 bases). The V gene's germline CDR1 is MGHRA and CDR2 YSYEKL. With 4 bases removed from V and 0 bases from J, the gap between germline ends came to 19 bases. The CDR3 runs to 19 residues. The CDR3 loop reads CASSPLAQGSFSGANVLTF. The CDR3 coding sequence is TGCGCCAGCAGCCCTCTAGCACAGGGATCATTCTCTGGGGCCAACGTCCTGACTTTC.

The table lists this clone with a count of one. The chain combines TRBV4-1 with TRBJ2-1; 8 bases are a match to TRBD2. The trim removed 1 base at V and 9 bases at J, leaving 11 bases unmatched. The CDR3 consists of 16 residues. Germline V gives CDR1 MGHRA, CDR2 YSYEKL. The CDR3: CASSQVPTGGLGEQFF. CDR3 nucleotide sequence: TGCGCCAGCAGCCAAGTCCCTACGGGAGGGCTTGGTGAGCAGTTCTTC.

This clone was picked up a small number of times. The chain combines TRBV9 with TRBJ2-1; 9 bases are shared with TRBD2. After removal of 6 bases from V and 5 bases from J, the junction contained 3 bases not matched to a gene. The CDR3 runs 13 residues. Germline CDR1 reads SGDLS; CDR2 reads YYNGEE. The CDR3 region has the DNA TGTGCCAGCACGCGGGAGGGGAACAATGAGCAGTTCTTC. Translating it yields CASTREGNNEQFF.

The rearrangement joins TRBV5-1 to TRBJ2-7; D possibly corresponds to TRBD1 (6 bases). Germline CDR1 and CDR2: SGHRS and YFSETQ. V lost 3 bases, J lost 4 bases, and 14 bases lay in between. This CDR3 has 14 residues. CDR3 coding DNA: TGCGCCAGCAGCTCGACCGGGACACTGTACGAGCAGTACTTC. This gives the protein CASSSTGTLYEQYF.

This sequence joins TRBV6-1 and TRBJ2-1; TRBD2 aligns across 11 bases. V shed 0 bases and J 5 bases; nucleotides not matched to a gene: 21. Germline lookup yields CDR1 MNHNS and CDR2 SASEGT. This CDR3 comprises 22 residues. The CDR3 loop is CASSEADHRLAGTTRSHNEQFF. CDR3 sequence (DNA): TGTGCCAGCAGTGAAGCGGACCACCGACTAGCGGGGACCACTAGGTCACACAATGAGCAGTTCTTC.

This sequence joins TRBV9 and TRBJ2-2; TRBD1 agrees at 10 bases. Germline lookup yields CDR1 SGDLS and CDR2 YYNGEE. The CDR3 loop spans 15 amino acids. V was clipped by 3 bases and J by 6 bases; unmatched bases: 5. The CDR3, as DNA: TGTGCCAGCAGCGGGAGACAGGGGGCCCCCGGGGAGCTGTTTTTT. Residues: CASSGRQGAPGELFF.

V usage is TRBV27 and J usage is TRBJ2-3, with 7 bases matching TRBD1. V trimming: 5 bases; J trimming: 0 bases; junction bases outside the gene matches: 5. CDR1 and CDR2 (germline): MNHEY, SMNVEV (reference sequence). The CDR3 is 15 amino acids. DNA for the CDR3: TGTGCCAGCAGTAGAAGGGGACAGAGCACAGATACGCAGTATTTT. Its protein is CASSRRGQSTDTQYF.

The gene calls are TRBV2 and TRBJ2-7, with D maybe TRBD1 (6 bases). This CDR3 is 15 amino acids long. Per germline, CDR1 SNHLY and CDR2 FYNNEI. Trimming left V 2 bases short and J 4 bases short, with 15 bases between. The CDR3 sequence: CASSESTGGLYEQYF. The CDR3 DNA follows: TGTGCCAGCAGTGAAAGCACTGGGGGCCTGTACGAGCAGTACTTC. The full variable domain, its missing parts supplied by reference TRBV2 and TRBJ2-7, is EPEVTQTPSHQVTQMGQEVILRCVPISNHLYFYWYRQILGQKVEFLVSFYNNEISEKSEIFDDQFSVERPDGSNFTLKIRSTKLEDSAMYFCASSESTGGLYEQYFGPGTRLTVT.

This chain joins TRBV5-1 and TRBJ2-2; the D gene is possibly TRBD1 (6 bases). Germline V gene sequence: CDR1 SGHRS, CDR2 YFSETQ. Trimming pared 5 bases from V and 0 bases from J, leaving 17 bases between. CDR3 size: 17 residues. The CDR3 bases are TGCGCCAGCAGTCCCCTGGGGGCTGGTTCGAACACCGGGGAGCTGTTTTTT. This translates into CASSPLGAGSNTGELFF.

This clone turned up a few times. At one end the junction does not follow the germline gene, possibly because of a read error. The sample has other DNA sequences that encode this CDR3 too. The chain joins TRBV7-7 to TRBJ2-2, with a tentative D call TRBD2 (5 bases). The CDR3 has 15 residues. CDR1 SSHAT and CDR2 FNYEAQ come from the germline V gene (reference sequence). CDR3 coding DNA: TGTGCTAGCAGTCCCAGCGGACCTGGGACCGGGGAGCTGTTTTTT. Translated: CASSPSGPGTGELFF.

J is TRBJ2-7 and V is TRBV9, with D possibly matching TRBD2 (5 bases). Germline CDR1 SGDLS, CDR2 YYNGEE. V was pared by 4 bases and J by 0 bases, with 17 bases between. The CDR3 has 16 amino acids. CDR3 sequence (DNA): TGTGCCAGCAGCAGACTACTGGGTAACTACTCCTACGAGCAGTACTTC. Its protein is CASSRLLGNYSYEQYF.

The chain combines TRBV2 with TRBJ2-1; a possible D gene is TRBD2 (5 bases). Germline assignment: CDR1 SNHLY and CDR2 FYNNEI. Trimming removed 6 bases at V and 2 bases at J, with 14 bases between. The CDR3 contains 15 residues. The CDR3 region is CASRARVQPYNEQFF. The CDR3 bases are TGTGCCAGCAGGGCGAGGGTTCAGCCCTACAATGAGCAGTTCTTC.